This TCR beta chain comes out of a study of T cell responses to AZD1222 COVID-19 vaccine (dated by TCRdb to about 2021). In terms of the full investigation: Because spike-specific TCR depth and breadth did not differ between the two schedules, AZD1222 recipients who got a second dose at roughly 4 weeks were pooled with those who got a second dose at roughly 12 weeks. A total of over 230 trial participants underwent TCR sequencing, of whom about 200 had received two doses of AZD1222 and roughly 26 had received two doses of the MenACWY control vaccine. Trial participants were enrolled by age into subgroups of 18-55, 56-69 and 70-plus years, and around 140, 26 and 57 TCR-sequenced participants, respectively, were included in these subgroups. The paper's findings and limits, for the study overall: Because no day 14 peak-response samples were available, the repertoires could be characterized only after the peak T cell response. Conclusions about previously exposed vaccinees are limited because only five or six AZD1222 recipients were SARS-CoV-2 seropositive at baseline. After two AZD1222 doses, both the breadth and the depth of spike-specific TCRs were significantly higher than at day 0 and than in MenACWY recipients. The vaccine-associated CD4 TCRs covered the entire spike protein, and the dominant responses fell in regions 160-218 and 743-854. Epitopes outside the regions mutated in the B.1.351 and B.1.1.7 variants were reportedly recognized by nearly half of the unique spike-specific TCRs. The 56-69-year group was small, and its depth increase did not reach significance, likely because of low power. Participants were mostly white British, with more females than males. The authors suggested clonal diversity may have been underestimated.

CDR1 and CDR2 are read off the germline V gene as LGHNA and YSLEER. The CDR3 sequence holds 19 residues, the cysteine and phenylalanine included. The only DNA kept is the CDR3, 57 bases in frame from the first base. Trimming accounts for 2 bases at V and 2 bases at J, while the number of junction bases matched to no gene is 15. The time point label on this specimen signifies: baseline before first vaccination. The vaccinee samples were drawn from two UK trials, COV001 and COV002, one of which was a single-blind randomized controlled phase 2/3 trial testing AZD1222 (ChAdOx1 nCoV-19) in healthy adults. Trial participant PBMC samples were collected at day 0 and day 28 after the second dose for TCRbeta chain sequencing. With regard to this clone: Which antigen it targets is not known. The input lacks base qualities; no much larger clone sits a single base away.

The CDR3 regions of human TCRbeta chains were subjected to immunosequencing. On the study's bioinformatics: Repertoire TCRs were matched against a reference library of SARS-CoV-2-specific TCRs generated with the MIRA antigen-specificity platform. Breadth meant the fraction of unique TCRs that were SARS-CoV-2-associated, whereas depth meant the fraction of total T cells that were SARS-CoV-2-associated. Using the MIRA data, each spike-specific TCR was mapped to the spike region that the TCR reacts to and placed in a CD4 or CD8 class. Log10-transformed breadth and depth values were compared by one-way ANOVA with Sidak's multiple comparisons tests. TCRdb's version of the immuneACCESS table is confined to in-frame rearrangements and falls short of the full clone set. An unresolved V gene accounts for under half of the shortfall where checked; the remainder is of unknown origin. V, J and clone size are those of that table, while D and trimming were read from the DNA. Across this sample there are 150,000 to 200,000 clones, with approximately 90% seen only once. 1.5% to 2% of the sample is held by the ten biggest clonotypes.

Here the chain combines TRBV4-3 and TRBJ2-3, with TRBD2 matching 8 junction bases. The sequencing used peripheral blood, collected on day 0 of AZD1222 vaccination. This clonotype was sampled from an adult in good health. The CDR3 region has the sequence CASSQLLYGGGGFTDTQYF. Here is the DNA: TGCGCCAGCAGCCAACTTCTTTACGGGGGGGGTGGATTCACAGATACGCAGTATTTT.